The source of this T cell receptor (beta chain) is a study of T cell responses to AZD1222 COVID-19 vaccine. Produced via immunoSEQ multiplex PCR; TCRdb's table is partial and in-frame only. The top ten hold roughly 5.1% of the sample, which has about 140,000 clones, 80% to 95% seen once. This sequence originates from an adult in good health. Sequences were derived from peripheral blood, sampled on day 0 of AZD1222 vaccination.

CDR3 sequence reads: CASILGERPKAGELFF. The CDR3 DNA is TGTGCCAGTATCCTGGGAGAACGGCCTAAGGCCGGGGAGCTGTTTTTT. The chain links TRBV19 to TRBJ2-2; TRBD2 is a possible D gene (5 bases). The V gene lost 7 bases and the J gene lost 6 bases, with 21 bases spanning the gap. CDR1 LNHDA and CDR2 SQIVND come from the germline V gene (reference sequence). The CDR3 covers 16 residues. Looking up the rest from reference TRBV19 and TRBJ2-2 gives the full variable domain: DGGITQSPKYLFRKEGQNVTLSCEQNLNHDAMYWYRQDPGQGLRLIYYSQIVNDFQKGDIAEGYSVSREKKESFPLTVTSAQKNPTAFYLCASILGERPKAGELFFGEGSRLTVL.